Presented here are 16 T cell receptor beta chains from one specimen sequenced in a study of blood T cell repertoires in COVID-19 (TCRdb year 2020). The library relied on the immunoSEQ multiplex PCR assay. The source is immuneACCESS, and TCRdb retained only in-frame sequences with V and J called. Part of the clones is not carried over; for the studies checked, unresolved V genes explain less than half of this, and the remainder is unexplained. A total of hundreds of thousands of clones appear in this sample, less than 90% of them only once. Roughly 3% of the sample is held by the ten biggest clonotypes. Sequenced input: PBMCs or T cells enriched from blood (not recorded which). These receptors were collected from a woman in her 30s who had recovered from COVID-19.

This sequence joins TRBV3-1 (or the pseudogene TRBV3-2) and TRBJ1-2, with 9 bases aligning to TRBD1. Germline trimming cut 4 bases from V and 9 bases from J; bases unmatched to any gene: 6. Germline V gives CDR1 LGHDT, CDR2 YNNKEL (reference sequence). The CDR3 has 13 amino acids. CDR3 sequence: CASSLQGANRYTF. The CDR3 nucleotides are TGTGCCAGCAGCCTACAGGGGGCAAATCGCTACACCTTC.

The chain employs TRBV28 and TRBJ1-2; D is possibly TRBD1 (5 bases). The CDR3 loop spans 15 amino acids. Germline V CDR1 and CDR2: MDHEN, SYDVKM. V was clipped by 5 bases and J by 8 bases, with 21 bases between them. The CDR3: CASSPPKGPNGGYTF. Written as DNA, the CDR3 is TGTGCCAGCAGTCCACCCAAGGGGCCAAATGGAGGCTACACCTTC.

V gene TRBV25-1 combines with J gene TRBJ1-4, with D hard to call. CDR1 and CDR2 from the germline V gene are MGHDK and SYGVNS. CDR3 length: 11 residues. V lost 6 bases and J 7 bases, leaving 6 bases between the germline ends. DNA for the CDR3: TGTGCCAGCAGAGGACTTGAAAAACTGTTTTTT. It specifies CASRGLEKLFF.

The rearrangement links TRBV28 to TRBJ2-3; 12 bases map to TRBD2. After removal of 4 bases from V and 4 bases from J, the junction contained 3 bases not matched to a gene. Germline V CDR1 and CDR2: MDHEN, SYDVKM. The CDR3 contains 15 residues. The CDR3 region has the DNA TGTGCCAGCAGTTCTAGCGGGAGGGCCGCAGATACGCAGTATTTT. Encoded protein: CASSSSGRAADTQYF.

This clone appeared a few times. CDR3 nucleotides: TGCGCCAGCAGTGAGGACAGTAACTATGGCTACACCTTC. This gives the protein CASSEDSNYGYTF. The V call is TRBV10-1, the J call TRBJ1-2; TRBD1 is a possible D gene (5 bases). From germline, CDR1 is WNHNN and CDR2 SYGVQD (reference sequence). Trimming took off 2 bases at V and 1 base at J, with 5 bases between the two ends. The CDR3 spans 13 residues.

V gene TRBV4-2 combines with J gene TRBJ2-1, with 8 bases identical to TRBD2. Germline trimming cut 4 bases from V and 9 bases from J; bases unmatched to any gene: 14. The CDR3 spans 16 residues. The germline V gene has CDR1 LGHNA and CDR2 YNFKEQ. The DNA for the CDR3 is TGTGCCAGCAGCCTCCGGGGGACTAGTGGATTGGGTGAGCAGTTCTTC. It codes for CASSLRGTSGLGEQFF.

V gene TRBV4-1 combines with J gene TRBJ2-1, with TRBD2 as a possible D gene (5 bases). Germline assignment: CDR1 MGHRA and CDR2 YSYEKL. The CDR3 is 15 residues long. Trimming stripped 1 base from V and 9 bases from J, with 16 bases between. CDR3 in DNA: TGCGCCAGCAGCCAAGGACTACCTGCAGTGGTTGAGCAGTTCTTC. Residues: CASSQGLPAVVEQFF.

The chain is built from TRBV5-1 and TRBJ2-3; 14 nucleotides line up with TRBD2. J gave up 2 bases and V 2 bases, and 7 bases lay outside the gene matches. The CDR3 spans 18 residues. Per germline, CDR1 SGHRS and CDR2 YFSETQ. CDR3 in DNA: TGCGCCAGCAGCTTAAAGGGGACTAGCGGGAGCAACACAGATACGCAGTATTTT. Amino acids: CASSLKGTSGSNTDTQYF. Full variable domain (rest looked up from reference TRBV5-1 and TRBJ2-3): KAGVTQTPRYLIKTRGQQVTLSCSPISGHRSVSWYQQTPGQGLQFLFEYFSETQRNKGNFPGRFSGRQFSNSRSEMNVSTLELGDSALYLCASSLKGTSGSNTDTQYFGPGTRLTVL.

J is TRBJ2-5 and V is TRBV28; TRBD2 agrees at 7 bases. The V gene end was trimmed by 4 bases and the J gene end by 0 bases; junction bases not matched to a gene: 5. This CDR3 spans 15 amino acids. CDR1 is MDHEN, CDR2 SYDVKM, per germline. CDR3 in DNA: TGTGCCAGCAGTTCTAGCGGATTGTACCAAGAGACCCAGTACTTC. As protein: CASSSSGLYQETQYF.

CDR3 in DNA: TGTGCCAGCTGGCCTCTCCCTTCGTCAGCGGGAGGAACTGAAGCTTTCTTT. It encodes CASWPLPSSAGGTEAFF. This chain connects TRBV10-3 to TRBJ1-1; D unclear. Germline assignment: CDR1 ENHRY and CDR2 SYGVKD. CDR3 length equals 17 residues. V was trimmed by 10 bases and J by 5 bases, leaving 29 bases between them.

The V gene is TRBV9, the J gene TRBJ1-3; D gene unclear. This CDR3 is built from 16 residues. Trimming pared 0 bases from V and 0 bases from J, leaving 10 bases between. CDR1 SGDLS and CDR2 YYNGEE come from the germline V gene. CDR3 in amino acids: CASSVGEASSGNTIYF. Here the CDR3 DNA reads TGTGCCAGCAGCGTAGGTGAGGCGAGCTCTGGAAACACCATATATTTT. Filled out from reference TRBV9 and TRBJ1-3, the complete variable domain reads DSGVTQTPKHLITATGQRVTLRCSPRSGDLSVYWYQQSLDQGLQFLIQYYNGEERAKGNILERFSAQQFPDLHSELNLSSLELGDSALYFCASSVGEASSGNTIYFGEGSWLTVV.

CDR3 DNA sequence: TGCGCCAGCAGCCCGGGACAGGGCGGCACCGGGGAGCTGTTTTTT. Its protein is CASSPGQGGTGELFF. The V call is TRBV5-1, the J call TRBJ2-2; 9 bases match TRBD1. The CDR3 is 15 residues long. Germline V gives CDR1 SGHRS, CDR2 YFSETQ. V lost 4 bases and J lost 4; bases outside the gene matches: 5.

This clone was recorded a few times. V is TRBV5-1 and J is TRBJ2-7, with a weak D call TRBD2 (6 bases). V was shortened by 0 bases and J by 5 bases, with 9 bases between the two germline ends. This CDR3 is built from 13 residues. CDR1 is SGHRS, CDR2 YFSETQ, per germline. Here the CDR3 reads CASSLVPSDEQYF. Written as DNA, the CDR3 is TGCGCCAGCAGCTTGGTTCCTAGCGACGAGCAGTACTTC.

This clone was seen just once. The V call is TRBV3-1 (or the pseudogene TRBV3-2), the J call TRBJ2-5; 13 nucleotides align to TRBD2. There are 18 residues in the CDR3. Germline V lookup: CDR1 LGHDT, CDR2 YNNKEL (reference sequence). V trimming: 1 base; J trimming: 5 bases; junction bases outside the gene matches: 10. CDR3 loop: CASSQALAGGKVLETQYF. The CDR3 DNA reads TGTGCCAGCAGCCAAGCACTAGCGGGGGGGAAAGTGTTGGAGACCCAGTACTTC.

In DNA form, the CDR3 reads TGCGCCAGCAGCTTGGGAGTAGCGGGAGACACAGATACGCAGTATTTT. It translates to CASSLGVAGDTDTQYF. V gene TRBV5-1 combines with J gene TRBJ2-3, with 9 bases aligning to TRBD2. Germline V gene sequence: CDR1 SGHRS, CDR2 YFSETQ. Trimming took 0 bases from V and 2 from J; bases not matched to a gene: 4. This CDR3 region has 16 residues. Supplemented by reference TRBV5-1 and TRBJ2-3, the full variable domain reads KAGVTQTPRYLIKTRGQQVTLSCSPISGHRSVSWYQQTPGQGLQFLFEYFSETQRNKGNFPGRFSGRQFSNSRSEMNVSTLELGDSALYLCASSLGVAGDTDTQYFGPGTRLTVL.

This clone turned up a few times. The rearrangement joins TRBV15 to TRBJ2-3; D might be TRBD2 (5 bases). The CDR3 length is 15 residues. The V end was cut by 1 base, the J end by 2 bases, with 10 bases between. The germline gives CDR1 LNHNV, CDR2 YYDKDF (reference sequence). The CDR3 is CATSRGGLDTDTQYF. The CDR3 nucleotides read TGTGCCACCAGCAGAGGAGGGCTAGACACAGATACGCAGTATTTT. Looking up the rest from reference TRBV15 and TRBJ2-3 gives the full variable domain: DAMVIQNPRYQVTQFGKPVTLSCSQTLNHNVMYWYQQKSSQAPKLLFHYYDKDFNNEADTPDNFQSRRPNTSFCFLDIRSPGLGDTAMYLCATSRGGLDTDTQYFGPGTRLTVL.